The T cell receptor beta chain under discussion was sequenced for a study of early stage breast cancer tumors. Whole-study context: ER+/PR+/HER2- status applied to about 70% of the 16 invasive breast tumors.

Here immunoSEQ multiplex PCR was the method, and the copy in TCRdb shows in-frame clones only, minus some. Here the sample spans more than 55,000 clones, 65% to 80% being singletons. On this clone: Its antigen remains unknown.

Broader study findings: Tumor and normal breast were distinguished via blood comparison in about 90% of the 16 patients. Enriched TCRB sequences shared across patients were mostly commonly generated sequences.

CDR3 length: 15 residues. CDR1 is LGHNA and CDR2 is YNFKEQ in the germline V gene. V was shortened by 7 bases and J by 4 bases, with 17 bases between the two germline ends. Sample: blood. This chain joins TRBV4-2 and TRBJ1-5, with D possibly TRBD1 on 6 matching bases. The clonotype originates from a person in their thirties with breast cancer. As DNA, the CDR3 is TGTGCCAGCACAAGAGGGGGGGCCAAAAATCAGCCCCAGCATTTT. Translated: CASTRGGAKNQPQHF.